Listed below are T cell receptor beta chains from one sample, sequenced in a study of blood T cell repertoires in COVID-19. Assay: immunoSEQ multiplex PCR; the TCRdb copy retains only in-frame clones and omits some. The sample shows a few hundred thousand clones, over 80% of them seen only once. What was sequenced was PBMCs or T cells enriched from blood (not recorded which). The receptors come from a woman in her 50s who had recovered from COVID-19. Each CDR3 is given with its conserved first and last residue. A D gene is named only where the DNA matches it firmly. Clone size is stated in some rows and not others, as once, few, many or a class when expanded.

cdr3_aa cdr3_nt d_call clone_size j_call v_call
CASSRENTGVGGYTF TGTGCCAGCAGCCGTGAAAATACAGGGGTGGGAGGCTACACCTTC TRBD1 NA TRBJ1-2 TRBV7-6
CASSSSGTNTGELFF TGTGCCAGCAGCTCGAGCGGGACGAACACCGGGGAGCTGTTTTTT TRBD2 NA TRBJ2-2 TRBV7-3
CASSHRTGEAFF TGTGCCAGCAGCCACAGGACAGGTGAAGCTTTCTTT TRBD1 NA TRBJ1-1 TRBV3-1/TRBV3-2
CASSFLVGAGEPTYTQYF TGTGCCAGCAGCTTTTTGGTCGGCGCGGGGGAACCCACATATACGCAGTATTTT TRBD2 NA TRBJ2-3 TRBV11-3
CASSPEVLSMEPQHF TGCGCCAGCAGTCCAGAGGTCCTTAGTATGGAGCCCCAGCATTTT NA NA TRBJ1-5 TRBV10-1
CASSSIPLGTYNEQFF TGCGCCAGCAGCTCCATCCCTCTAGGCACCTACAATGAGCAGTTCTTC NA NA TRBJ2-1 TRBV5-1
CASSLTGDSSYNEQFF TGTGCCAGCAGCTTAACAGGGGACAGCTCCTACAATGAGCAGTTCTTC TRBD1 NA TRBJ2-1 TRBV7-6
CASSRIEDRGPRVF TGTGCCAGCAGCCGCATCGAGGACAGGGGGCCGAGGGTCTTT TRBD1 NA TRBJ1-1 TRBV3-1/TRBV3-2
CASSPNTWDSSALHF TGTGCCAGCTCACCAAACACTTGGGACAGTTCGGCCCTCCACTTT TRBD1 NA TRBJ1-6 TRBV18
CAGIKQGSEQYF TGTGCCGGAATAAAACAGGGGTCCGAGCAGTACTTC TRBD1 NA TRBJ2-7 TRBV30
CASSSSTNTGEQYF TGTGCCAGCAGCTCTTCGACCAATACGGGGGAGCAGTACTTC NA NA TRBJ2-7 TRBV7-8
CASSPGGPYNEQFF TGTGCCAGCAGTCCGGGGGGCCCCTACAATGAGCAGTTCTTC NA few TRBJ2-1 TRBV28
CASSLGLAVSYEQYF TGTGCCAGCAGCTTAGGACTAGCGGTCTCCTACGAGCAGTACTTC TRBD2 NA TRBJ2-7 TRBV13
CATSRDQGTQYF TGTGCCACCAGCAGAGATCAGGGAACGCAGTACTTC NA NA TRBJ2-7 TRBV15
CAWTGGNSPLHF TGTGCCTGGACAGGGGGAAATTCACCCCTCCACTTT TRBD1 NA TRBJ1-6 TRBV30
CASSIGRGLRGYEQYF TGTGCCAGTAGTATAGGCAGGGGGTTGCGAGGATACGAGCAGTACTTC TRBD1 once TRBJ2-7 TRBV19
CASSPATNEKLFF TGTGCCAGCAGCCCCGCAACTAATGAAAAACTGTTTTTT NA NA TRBJ1-4 TRBV7-9
CASRGPGLNTEAFF TGTGCCAGCAGGGGTCCAGGGTTGAACACTGAAGCTTTCTTT NA few TRBJ1-1 TRBV28
CASRLRGAEAFF TGCGCCAGCAGGCTCAGGGGCGCTGAAGCTTTCTTT NA NA TRBJ1-1 TRBV5-1
CASSPQVPPLHF TGTGCCAGCAGCCCCCAGGTTCCACCCCTCCACTTT NA NA TRBJ1-6 TRBV2
CASRREAGGGVHEQFF TGTGCCAGCAGGCGGGAAGCGGGAGGGGGGGTCCATGAGCAGTTCTTC TRBD2 NA TRBJ2-1 TRBV2
CASSSAGQGDEKLFF TGTGCCAGCAGCAGCGCCGGACAGGGCGATGAAAAACTGTTTTTT TRBD1 NA TRBJ1-4 TRBV11-1
CASSPLGGAQPQHF TGTGCCAGCAGTCCCCTCGGGGGGGCTCAGCCCCAGCATTTT NA NA TRBJ1-5 TRBV6-2/TRBV6-3
CASSDPRGGGIYEQYF TGTGCCAGCAGTGACCCTCGGGGCGGGGGTATCTACGAGCAGTACTTC TRBD2 NA TRBJ2-7 TRBV6-1
CASSLLTGMNTEAFF TGCGCCAGCAGCCTTCTGACAGGGATGAACACTGAAGCTTTCTTT TRBD1 NA TRBJ1-1 TRBV4-3
CASSPLILVGTDTQYF TGTGCCAGCTCACCATTGATTCTGGTAGGCACAGATACGCAGTATTTT NA NA TRBJ2-3 TRBV18
CASSVSGSYGYTF TGTGCCAGCAGTGTTTCAGGGTCCTATGGCTACACCTTC NA NA TRBJ1-2 TRBV2
CSARTGPSGNTIYF TGCAGCGCCCGGACAGGTCCCTCTGGAAACACCATATATTTT TRBD1 once TRBJ1-3 TRBV29-1
CASSYRWQPGRQFF TGTGCCAGCAGTTACAGGTGGCAGCCAGGGCGCCAGTTCTTC NA NA TRBJ2-1 TRBV6-5
CASSVGLDSGQGIGEQYF TGTGCCAGCAGCGTAGGCCTCGACTCGGGACAGGGGATTGGCGAGCAGTACTTC TRBD1 NA TRBJ2-7 TRBV9
CASSHLTTGELFF TGCGCCAGCAGCCATCTGACTACCGGGGAGCTGTTTTTT NA NA TRBJ2-2 TRBV4-3
CASSQGSRTGVEKLFF TGTGCCAGCAGCCAAGGGTCTAGGACAGGGGTTGAAAAACTGTTTTTT TRBD1 few TRBJ1-4 TRBV4-2
CASSPTLSTGDAFF TGTGCCAGCTCACCGACTTTAAGTACAGGGGACGCTTTCTTT TRBD1 once TRBJ1-1 TRBV18
CAWDLERETQYF TGTGCCTGGGATCTAGAGAGAGAGACCCAGTACTTC NA NA TRBJ2-5 TRBV30
CAWSASPYEQYF TGTGCCTGGAGTGCGAGTCCCTACGAGCAGTACTTC NA NA TRBJ2-7 TRBV30
CASQAREDVGNTIYF TGTGCCAGCCAAGCGAGGGAGGATGTTGGAAACACCATATATTTT NA few TRBJ1-3 TRBV7-9
CASWGTANYGYTF TGTGCCAGCTGGGGGACTGCTAACTATGGCTACACCTTC NA NA TRBJ1-2 TRBV2
CAITAGATLNEQFF TGTGCCATCACGGCAGGGGCGACCCTCAATGAGCAGTTCTTC NA NA TRBJ2-1 TRBV10-3
CASSLEISSGSWETQYF TGTGCCAGCAGCTTAGAAATTAGTAGCGGGAGTTGGGAGACCCAGTACTTC TRBD2 NA TRBJ2-5 TRBV7-9
CASSETGSGYTF TGTGCCAGCAGCGAGACAGGGAGCGGCTACACCTTC TRBD1 few TRBJ1-2 TRBV11-2
CASSIGGGLSSYEQYF TGTGCCAGTAGTATCGGTGGAGGGTTAAGCTCCTACGAGCAGTACTTC NA NA TRBJ2-7 TRBV19
CASSEQVNEKLFF TGTGCCAGCAGTGAACAGGTCAATGAAAAACTGTTTTTT NA NA TRBJ1-4 TRBV6-4
CASSPGTGKARAF TGTGCCAGCAGCCCTGGGACAGGAAAGGCCCGCGCCTTC TRBD1 NA TRBJ1-2 TRBV12-3/TRBV12-4
CASSSGQGAFLGDYGYTF TGTGCCAGTAGTTCGGGACAGGGGGCCTTCTTAGGGGACTATGGCTACACCTTC TRBD1 NA TRBJ1-2 TRBV19
CASSQANYGYTF TGTGCCAGCAGCCAAGCAAACTATGGCTACACCTTC NA NA TRBJ1-2 TRBV3-1/TRBV3-2
CASSQRLVAEKLFF TGTGCCAGCAGCCAGCGTTTAGTGGCTGAAAAACTGTTTTTT NA NA TRBJ1-4 TRBV5-6